Following are 27 T cell receptor beta chains from one sample sequenced in a study of cytomegalovirus exposure and HLA in healthy donors. Measured with immunoSEQ multiplex PCR; TCRdb has only the in-frame clones, and not every one. Among 120,000 or so clones listed, 85% to 90% were seen once. The sequenced material came from PBMCs. These receptors were collected from a man aged 25-45 years in good health and CMV-seronegative.

The genes are TRBV19 and TRBJ1-6; maybe TRBD1 (6 bases). The V and J ends lost 6 bases and 5 bases respectively, with 14 bases between them. CDR3 length equals 15 residues. Germline V gene data show CDR1 as LNHDA and CDR2 as SQIVND (reference sequence). CDR3 protein: CASRSGQRDNSPLHF. CDR3 nucleotides: TGTGCCAGTAGGTCTGGACAGAGGGATAATTCACCCCTCCACTTT.

This sequence joins TRBV18 and TRBJ2-7; D may be TRBD2 (6 bases). The CDR3 runs 17 residues. The germline V gene has CDR1 KGHSH and CDR2 LQKENI. V was clipped by 3 bases and J by 0 bases, with 18 bases between them. The CDR3 sequence: CASSPGPGVPRSYEQYF. The CDR3 DNA is TGTGCCAGCTCACCGGGTCCGGGGGTCCCGCGCTCCTACGAGCAGTACTTC. Combining the CDR3 with reference TRBV18 and TRBJ2-7 gives the whole variable domain NAGVMQNPRHLVRRRGQEARLRCSPMKGHSHVYWYRQLPEEGLKFMVYLQKENIIDESGMPKERFSAEFPKEGPSILRIQQVVRGDSAAYFCASSPGPGVPRSYEQYFGPGTRLTVT.

J is TRBJ2-1 and V is TRBV15; 10 bases match TRBD2. V shed 3 bases and J 4 bases; nucleotides not matched to a gene: 12. Per the germline V gene, CDR1 is LNHNV and CDR2 is YYDKDF (reference sequence). This CDR3 has 18 amino acids. CDR3 nucleotides: TGTGCCACCAGCAGGAGGCCAGCGGGAGGGCGAAATTACAATGAGCAGTTCTTC. Encoded protein: CATSRRPAGGRNYNEQFF.

The chain is built from TRBV29-1 and TRBJ2-4, with 9 nucleotides matching TRBD1. Germline assignment: CDR1 SQVTM and CDR2 ANQGSEA. V lost 6 bases to trimming and J lost 7 bases; unmatched junction nucleotides: 7. The CDR3 covers 13 residues. The CDR3 DNA reads TGCAGCGTGAACCGGGACAGGGACAACATTCAGTACTTC. It translates to CSVNRDRDNIQYF.

This clone was seen a few times. The V call is TRBV19, the J call TRBJ2-7, with 7 bases that match TRBD1. The CDR3 loop spans 13 amino acids. Germline V gene lookup returns CDR1 LNHDA and CDR2 SQIVND (reference sequence). Trimming removed 5 bases from V and 5 bases from J; junction bases left unmatched: 6. This CDR3 reads CASSLTGYDEQYF. CDR3 DNA: TGTGCCAGTAGTTTGACAGGGTATGACGAGCAGTACTTC.

This chain joins TRBV6-6 and TRBJ1-1; D remains ambiguous. Trimming took off 5 bases at V and 5 bases at J, with 12 bases between the two ends. The CDR3 contains 13 residues. The germline V gene has CDR1 MNHNY and CDR2 SVGAGI (reference sequence). The CDR3, as DNA: TGTGCCAGCAGTACACTACCGGAGACTGAAGCTTTCTTT. Protein: CASSTLPETEAFF.

The chain employs TRBV18 and TRBJ2-7; possibly TRBD1 for D (6 bases). CDR3 length equals 13 residues. Germline V gene sequence: CDR1 KGHSH, CDR2 LQKENI. Trimming removed 2 bases from V and 6 bases from J, with 11 bases in between. The CDR3 nucleotides read TGTGCCAGCTCACCAAACAGGGATTCCGAGCAGTACTTC. Amino acid sequence: CASSPNRDSEQYF. The full variable domain, with the rest looked up from reference TRBV18 and TRBJ2-7, is NAGVMQNPRHLVRRRGQEARLRCSPMKGHSHVYWYRQLPEEGLKFMVYLQKENIIDESGMPKERFSAEFPKEGPSILRIQQVVRGDSAAYFCASSPNRDSEQYFGPGTRLTVT.

The V gene is TRBV2, the J gene TRBJ2-2, with 14 bases matching TRBD2. CDR1 and CDR2 (germline): SNHLY, FYNNEI. The J segment lost 1 base and the V segment lost 5 bases, leaving 6 bases of the junction unmatched. The CDR3 runs to 18 residues. The CDR3 coding sequence is TGTGCCAGCAGTTTGACTAGCGGGAGGGCCCTGAACACCGGGGAGCTGTTTTTT. Amino acid sequence: CASSLTSGRALNTGELFF. Complete variable domain (other parts from reference TRBV2 and TRBJ2-2): EPEVTQTPSHQVTQMGQEVILRCVPISNHLYFYWYRQILGQKVEFLVSFYNNEISEKSEIFDDQFSVERPDGSNFTLKIRSTKLEDSAMYFCASSLTSGRALNTGELFFGEGSRLTVL.

This chain uses TRBV19 with TRBJ2-5; possibly TRBD1 for D (6 bases). The germline CDR1 and CDR2 sequences are LNHDA and SQIVND (reference sequence). V lost 1 base and J lost 3, with 12 bases in between. The CDR3 runs 15 residues. The CDR3 protein is CASSIGSGQEETQYF. The DNA for the CDR3 is TGTGCCAGTAGTATAGGTTCGGGACAAGAAGAGACCCAGTACTTC.

This chain joins TRBV5-1 and TRBJ1-2, with 10 bases aligning to TRBD1. V trimming: 4 bases; J trimming: 7 bases; junction bases outside the gene matches: 10. CDR1 is SGHRS and CDR2 is YFSETQ in the germline V gene. This CDR3 is 15 amino acids long. The chain's CDR3 is CASSHPGQGQGGYTF. The CDR3 nucleotides read TGCGCCAGCAGCCACCCGGGACAGGGGCAAGGTGGCTACACCTTC.

This clone has only a few counts. This chain connects TRBV6-1 to TRBJ1-4; 7 nucleotides agree with TRBD1. Germline V gene lookup returns CDR1 MNHNS and CDR2 SASEGT. J gave up 4 bases and V 2 bases, and 7 bases lay outside the gene matches. This CDR3 has 16 residues. The CDR3 protein is CASSERSDRINEKLFF. The CDR3 nucleotides read TGTGCCAGCAGTGAAAGGTCGGACAGGATTAATGAAAAACTGTTTTTT.

The CDR3 loop is CASSIIAGGGSYEQYF. The CDR3 DNA sequence: TGTGCCAGTAGTATAATAGCGGGTGGAGGCTCCTACGAGCAGTACTTC. The rearrangement uses TRBV19 and TRBJ2-7; 7 nucleotides agree with TRBD2. Germline assignment: CDR1 LNHDA and CDR2 SQIVND (reference sequence). V was clipped by 2 bases and J by 0 bases; unmatched bases: 7. The length of the CDR3 is 16 residues.

V and J are TRBV11-2 and TRBJ2-6; 10 bases map to TRBD2. Germline loops: CDR1 SGHAT, CDR2 FQNNGV. After removal of 2 bases from V and 0 bases from J, the junction contained 7 bases not matched to a gene. This CDR3 spans 19 amino acids. The CDR3 DNA reads as TGTGCCAGCAGCTTATTAATAGCGGGAGGAAGCTCTGGGGCCAACGTCCTGACTTTC. Encoded protein: CASSLLIAGGSSGANVLTF. Full variable domain (outside the CDR3, taken from reference TRBV11-2 and TRBJ2-6): EAGVAQSPRYKIIEKRQSVAFWCNPISGHATLYWYQQILGQGPKLLIQFQNNGVVDDSQLPKDRFSAERLKGVDSTLKIQPAKLEDSAVYLCASSLLIAGGSSGANVLTFGAGSRLTVL.

The chain couples TRBV11-3 to TRBJ2-1, with TRBD2 identical over 12 bases. V lost 0 bases, J lost 5 bases, and 2 bases stayed unmatched. CDR1 and CDR2 (germline): SGHNT, YENEEA. The CDR3 contains 16 residues. CDR3 residues: CASSLDASGRDNEQFF. CDR3 sequence (DNA): TGTGCCAGCAGCTTAGATGCTAGCGGGAGGGACAATGAGCAGTTCTTC.

This sequence joins TRBV2 and TRBJ2-2; TRBD2 agrees at 12 bases. V lost 6 bases to trimming and J lost 4 bases; unmatched junction nucleotides: 3. Germline lookup yields CDR1 SNHLY and CDR2 FYNNEI. The CDR3 totals 15 residues. In DNA, the CDR3 is TGTGCCAGCAGGCCTAGCGGGAGGGGCACCGGGGAGCTGTTTTTT. It yields the protein CASRPSGRGTGELFF.

The chain joins TRBV7-3 to TRBJ2-6; TRBD1 is a possible D gene (6 bases). This CDR3 contains 15 residues. In germline, CDR1 is SGHTA, CDR2 FQGTGA. V was shortened by 5 bases and J by 2 bases, with 10 bases between the two germline ends. DNA of the CDR3: TGTGCCAGCAGCGTGGGACAACCTGGGGCCAACGTCCTGACTTTC. Its protein product is CASSVGQPGANVLTF.

This clone has just a few counts. This chain links TRBV4-1 with TRBJ2-7, with D possibly matching TRBD2 (5 bases). Germline assignment: CDR1 MGHRA and CDR2 YSYEKL. The CDR3 runs to 15 residues. Trimming removed 0 bases from V and 3 bases from J, with 12 bases in between. CDR3 in amino acids: CASSQDPGEGYEQYF. The CDR3 DNA is TGCGCCAGCAGCCAAGACCCTGGAGAGGGCTACGAGCAGTACTTC.

The chain couples TRBV27 to TRBJ2-1, with 9 bases aligning to TRBD2. This CDR3 region has 18 residues. Per the germline V gene, CDR1 is MNHEY and CDR2 is SMNVEV (reference sequence). J lost 9 bases, V lost 3 bases, and 18 bases had no gene match. This CDR3 reads CASSFAVRLREGSSEQFF. In DNA, the CDR3 is TGTGCCAGCAGTTTCGCCGTTAGGTTGCGGGAGGGGAGCTCTGAGCAGTTCTTC.

The chain employs TRBV5-6 and TRBJ2-6; 10 bases map to TRBD1. The CDR3 consists of 17 residues. The germline V gene encodes CDR1 SGHDT and CDR2 YYEEEE. The V and J ends lost 5 bases and 1 base, in that order; junction bases with no gene match: 6. The CDR3 DNA reads as TGTGCCAGCAGTCGTCCGGGACAGGGGTCTGGGGCCAACGTCCTGACTTTC. Translated, it gives CASSRPGQGSGANVLTF.

Turning to this clone: This specimen includes other DNA sequences encoding the same CDR3. The V gene is TRBV6-5, the J gene TRBJ2-7; tentatively, D is TRBD1 (5 bases). In germline, CDR1 is MNHEY, CDR2 SVGAGI. CDR3 size: 13 residues. The V and J ends lost 6 bases and 1 base respectively, with 10 bases between them. The CDR3 DNA reads as TGTGCCAGCAGCCCCGACAGTTCCTACGAGCAGTACTTC. This codes for CASSPDSSYEQYF.

J is TRBJ1-1 and V is TRBV15, with a weak D call TRBD1 (6 bases). Per the germline V gene, CDR1 is LNHNV and CDR2 is YYDKDF (reference sequence). The germline V and J ends were trimmed by 0 bases and 11 bases, with 13 bases remaining between them. This CDR3 is built from 13 residues. CDR3 sequence: CATSRDPTGYAFF. DNA for the CDR3: TGTGCCACCAGCAGAGATCCTACAGGGTACGCTTTCTTT.

The chain has TRBV27 and TRBJ1-2, with 12 bases that match TRBD1. The V segment lost 3 bases and the J segment 8 bases; nucleotides outside the gene matches: 13. This CDR3 comprises 17 residues. Germline CDR1 is MNHEY and CDR2 is SMNVEV (reference sequence). CDR3 DNA sequence: TGTGCCAGCAGTTTCACGCTTCCGGGACAGGGGGCGCGCGGCTACACCTTC. It codes for CASSFTLPGQGARGYTF.

V is TRBV29-1 and J is TRBJ1-4; D uncertain. Trimming removed 4 bases from V and 6 bases from J, with 18 bases in between. Germline CDR1 is SQVTM and CDR2 is ANQGSEA. This CDR3 is 15 amino acids long. The CDR3 protein is CSVVSWWGEDEKLFF. CDR3 DNA sequence: TGCAGCGTTGTTTCTTGGTGGGGAGAGGATGAAAAACTGTTTTTT.

This chain uses TRBV11-1 with TRBJ1-2; D call uncertain. The CDR3 consists of 15 residues. V lost 5 bases and J 3 bases, leaving 16 bases between the germline ends. Germline V gene lookup returns CDR1 SGHAT and CDR2 FQDESV (reference sequence). The chain's CDR3 is CASSTPRGSDYGYTF. The CDR3 DNA follows: TGTGCCAGCAGCACCCCCCGAGGATCAGACTATGGCTACACCTTC. The full variable domain, rest sourced from reference TRBV11-1 and TRBJ1-2, is EAEVAQSPRYKITEKSQAVAFWCDPISGHATLYWYRQILGQGPELLVQFQDESVVDDSQLPKDRFSAERLKGVDSTLKIQPAELGDSAMYLCASSTPRGSDYGYTFGSGTRLTVV.

This chain joins TRBV27 and TRBJ1-1; 7 nucleotides align to TRBD1. The CDR3 sequence is 13 residues long. Looked up from germline, CDR1 is MNHEY and CDR2 is SMNVEV (reference sequence). V lost 3 bases to trimming and J lost 6 bases; unmatched junction nucleotides: 4. CDR3 loop: CASSFLQGSEAFF. The CDR3 DNA is TGTGCCAGCAGTTTTCTACAGGGGTCTGAAGCTTTCTTT.

V is TRBV30 and J is TRBJ2-3; tentatively, D is TRBD1 (5 bases). Trimming stripped 2 bases from V and 3 bases from J, with 6 bases between. Germline CDR1 is GTSNPN and CDR2 is SVGIG (reference sequence). The CDR3 has 12 amino acids. The CDR3 DNA reads as TGTGCCTGGAGTCAGGGAACAGATACGCAGTATTTT. It translates to CAWSQGTDTQYF.

This clone was picked up one time. The chain employs TRBV29-1 and TRBJ2-3; 8 bases are shared with TRBD2. J lost 2 bases, V lost 5 bases, and 3 bases had no gene match. Germline V lookup: CDR1 SQVTM, CDR2 ANQGSEA. The CDR3 spans 13 residues. For the CDR3, the DNA is TGCAGCGTTCTCGGGAGGGCCACAGATACGCAGTATTTT. Translated, it gives CSVLGRATDTQYF.